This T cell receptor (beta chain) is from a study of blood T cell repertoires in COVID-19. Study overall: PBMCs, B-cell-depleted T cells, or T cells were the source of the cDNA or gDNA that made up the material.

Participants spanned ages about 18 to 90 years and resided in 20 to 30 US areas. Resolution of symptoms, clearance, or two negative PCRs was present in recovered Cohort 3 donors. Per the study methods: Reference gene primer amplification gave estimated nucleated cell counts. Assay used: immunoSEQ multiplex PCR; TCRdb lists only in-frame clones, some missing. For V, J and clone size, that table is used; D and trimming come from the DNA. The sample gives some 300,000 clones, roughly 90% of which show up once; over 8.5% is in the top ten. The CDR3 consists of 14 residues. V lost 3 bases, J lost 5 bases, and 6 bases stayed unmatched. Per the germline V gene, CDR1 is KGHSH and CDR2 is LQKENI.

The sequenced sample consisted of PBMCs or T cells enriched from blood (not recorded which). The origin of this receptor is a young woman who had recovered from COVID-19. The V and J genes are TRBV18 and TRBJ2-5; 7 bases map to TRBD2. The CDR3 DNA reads TGTGCCAGCTCACCGAGGGAGGGGCACGAGACCCAGTACTTC. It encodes CASSPREGHETQYF.